This T cell receptor beta chain was sequenced for a study of beta chain features in type 1 diabetes. Points from the study as a whole: Naive, central memory and Treg TCRB repertoires appeared more alike in patients than in healthy donors. When VDJ junctions were examined, type 1 diabetes patients showed fewer insertions and more deletions. Type 1 diabetes patients had TCRB CDR3s that were shorter (moderately but significantly so) in all four CD4+ subsets.

Of note for this clone: Its antigen remains unidentified.

V was pared by 6 bases and J by 1 base, with 9 bases between. Germline loops: CDR1 MNHEY, CDR2 SMNVEV (reference sequence). The CDR3 extends over 13 amino acids. As every portion of the isolated RNA was reverse transcribed, the sequencing read expressed TCRB transcripts. Libraries were prepared by immunoSEQ multiplex PCR; TCRdb keeps only in-frame clonotypes and omits some of them. The sample holds 850,000 to 900,000 clones, roughly 15% seen once. The specimen was naive CD4+ T cells from blood. The clonotype was recovered from a woman aged 18-29 years in good health. This chain uses TRBV27 with TRBJ2-5, with unresolved D. The chain's CDR3 is CASSRIFQETQYF. The CDR3 nucleotides are TGTGCCAGCAGCCGTATCTTCCAAGAGACCCAGTACTTC.